This TCR beta chain was recorded in a study of CD8 T cells in Susac syndrome. The CDR3 is 15 residues long. CDR1 DFQATT and CDR2 SNEGSKA come from the germline V gene (reference sequence). V gave up 6 bases and J gave up 3 bases; unmatched junction bases: 7. Reverse transcription of roughly 0.5 to 1 ug RNA used random hexamers. Each CDR3 protein is one row after TCRdb ran MiXCR on the immunoSEQ multiplex PCR reads. Among 95,000 to 150,000 distinct CDR3 sequences, over 90% were seen once, and the ten largest hold roughly 0.29%. This rearrangement joins TRBV20-1 to TRBJ2-2, with 10 bases matching TRBD2. This TCR was sampled from a human donor with multiple sclerosis. The sample comprised CD8+ T cells from PBMCs. CDR3 loop: CSAKISGRDTGELFF. DNA for the CDR3: TGCAGTGCCAAAATCAGCGGGAGGGACACCGGGGAGCTGTTTTTT.